This TCR beta chain was found in a study of cytomegalovirus exposure and HLA in healthy donors. Study background: In terms of ancestry, the Caucasian-associated cluster contained roughly 81% of the approximately 420 genotyped donors.

The CDR3 is made up of 14 amino acids. Losses at the gene ends were 3 bases for V and 4 bases for J; bases not matched to a gene: 4. From germline, CDR1 is SGHVS and CDR2 FNYEAQ. The PCR ran on 60 Vbeta and 13 Jbeta primers. Repertoires were generated with immunoSEQ multiplex PCR, while TCRdb's copy carries only in-frame clones and drops some. The sample shows 170,000 or so clones, 80% to 90% of them seen only once. Sequencing was performed on PBMCs. This TCR was sampled from a woman aged 18-29 years in good health and CMV-seronegative. The chain carries TRBV7-6 and TRBJ2-3; 7 bases align to TRBD2. CDR3 amino acids: CASSFGGSPDTQYF. The CDR3, as DNA: TGTGCCAGCAGCTTCGGGGGGAGTCCAGATACGCAGTATTTT.